This is a list of T cell receptor beta chains from one sample in a study of cytomegalovirus exposure and HLA in healthy donors. Sequencing used immunoSEQ multiplex PCR; TCRdb keeps in-frame clones, though not all of them. This sample has about 180,000 clones, with 76% found just once. Sequencing was carried out using PBMCs. Receptor source: a woman aged 25 to 39 in good health and CMV-seropositive. CDR3s include the opening cysteine and the closing phenylalanine or tryptophan.

v_call	j_call	cdr3_aa
TRBV11-2	TRBJ1-2	CASSSLQGASDYGYTF
TRBV28	TRBJ1-2	CASRLQGARGYGYTF
TRBV13	TRBJ2-3	CASSPATSGGLSTDTQYF
TRBV28	TRBJ1-2	CASRPRDRGSNYGYTF
TRBV30	TRBJ2-7	CAWSATGYEQYF
TRBV19	TRBJ2-3	CASTKGATSTDTQYF
TRBV11-3	TRBJ2-5	CASSKETQYF
TRBV4-2	TRBJ2-2	CASSQDPPGLAGRELFF
TRBV30	TRBJ2-7	CAWSVAGYGQQYF
TRBV19	TRBJ2-1	CASTGTAFNEQFF
TRBV5-1	TRBJ1-4	CASSLFGEKLFF
TRBV6-5	TRBJ2-7	CASSRTGFEQYF
TRBV7-9	TRBJ1-1	CASSHLKGGGEAFF
TRBV2	TRBJ1-4	CASSERQVKNEKLFF
TRBV19	TRBJ1-2	CASNTKAGALSGYTF
TRBV7-9	TRBJ2-6	CASSWRGSGANGLTF
TRBV19	TRBJ2-2	CASSRQGAGGELFF
TRBV11-3	TRBJ1-2	CASSLARTGGYTF
TRBV18	TRBJ1-4	CASSLNRDRGTTNEKLFF
TRBV28	TRBJ2-1	CASSLEVRGSSYNEQFF
TRBV28	TRBJ1-5	CASTRLQGNQPQHF
TRBV13	TRBJ1-4	CASSYRGYEKLFF
TRBV4-2	TRBJ2-1	CASSQELAGVYNEQFF
TRBV5-1	TRBJ2-6	CASSPRTALSGANGLTF
TRBV6-1	TRBJ2-5	CASRRQGQETQYF
TRBV28	TRBJ2-1	CASSWLGAVEQFF
TRBV5-1	TRBJ1-1	CASSRQGAGTEAFF
TRBV9	TRBJ1-1	CASTTGGLDTEAFF
TRBV29-1	TRBJ2-7	CSTSGQGGEQYF
TRBV7-8	TRBJ2-3	CASSLRGATDTQYF
TRBV4-1	TRBJ1-1	CASSQELRASAEAFF
TRBV30	TRBJ1-2	CAWATGDYGYTF
TRBV4-2	TRBJ2-3	CASSQDLVRGGSLTDTQYF
TRBV2	TRBJ1-2	CASTLESSYGYTF
TRBV11-3	TRBJ2-1	CASSLDQGGTTSYNEQFF
TRBV5-4	TRBJ2-7	CASSLTQGVSYEQYF
TRBV28	TRBJ2-3	CASSSPGTSERDTQYF
TRBV9	TRBJ1-3	CASSRQGAFSGNTIYF
TRBV27	TRBJ2-3	CASSLSGDADTQYF
TRBV4-3	TRBJ2-3	CASSQDGSGADTQYF
TRBV19	TRBJ1-5	CASSSDRSTNQPQHF
TRBV7-9	TRBJ2-5	CASGGLWQEDSGETQYF
TRBV10-3	TRBJ1-4	CAISDSHMKKLFF
TRBV27	NA	CASSIRTAGEQYF
TRBV28	TRBJ2-1	CASGTGLNEQFF
TRBV14	TRBJ1-1	CASSQVHPGPDTEAFF
TRBV6-1	TRBJ2-2	CASRGTGNTGELFF
TRBV7-3	TRBJ2-1	CASSGGSYNEQFF
TRBV10-3	TRBJ2-5	CAISVEQDPGETQYF
TRBV7-3	TRBJ2-6	CASSRGGAPGANVLTF
TRBV5-6	TRBJ2-5	CASSPGHLQETQYF
TRBV4-2	TRBJ2-7	CASSQRTSGGPGGEQYF
TRBV9	TRBJ1-6	CASSADSSYNSPLHF
TRBV10-1	TRBJ2-3	CASSDAGYTDTQYF
TRBV7-2	TRBJ1-2	CASSKDRGSGYTF
TRBV2	TRBJ2-7	CASSGGDTGIYEQYF
TRBV19	TRBJ1-6	CASSDRVGSPLHF
TRBV2	TRBJ1-2	CASSSRGTSNGYTF
TRBV4-3	TRBJ1-1	CASSQDPPSGTLNTEAFF
TRBV5-1	TRBJ2-5	CASSLGRGSETQYF